This entry lists 25 T cell receptor beta chains sequenced from one sample in a study of metastatic and nonmetastatic thyroid tumors. With MiXCR, TCRdb called clones anew from the PCR reads. The table has 72,000 or so clones, more than 15% seen once. Nobody among the patients had been given any treatment before thyroid surgery. Sequenced input: blood. These receptors all come from a female donor with papillary thyroid cancer or a benign thyroid nodule (not recorded which). Some clones in this sample may be carry-over from other donors' samples.

This clone has at least ten counts. V is TRBV6-4 and J is TRBJ2-1; D tentatively fits TRBD1 or TRBD2 (5 bases each). The CDR3 is 13 amino acids. Germline lookup yields CDR1 MRHNA and CDR2 SNTAGT. V dropped 2 bases and J dropped 7 bases, with 9 bases sitting between them. The CDR3 protein is CASSDRDRNEQFF. The CDR3 nucleotides are TGTGCCAGCAGTGACCGGGACCGGAATGAGCAGTTCTTC.

This clone was seen ten or more times. The chain links TRBV7-6 to TRBJ2-3; D possibly matches TRBD1 or TRBD2 (5 bases each). The CDR3 covers 13 residues. Germline V gene sequence: CDR1 SGHVS, CDR2 FNYEAQ. V lost 1 base and J lost 10, with 12 bases in between. Written as DNA, the CDR3 is TGTGCCAGCAGCTTAGTAGGGACCCCATCGCAGTATTTT. This gives the protein CASSLVGTPSQYF.

Worth noting for this clone: This may be a read error, as it is one base from a much larger clone. The chain combines TRBV2 with TRBJ1-3; D gene unclear. V lost 5 bases to trimming and J lost 0 bases, with 5 bases between them. Per the germline V gene, CDR1 is SNHLY and CDR2 is FYNNEI. The CDR3 extends over 13 amino acids. CDR3 nucleotide sequence: TGTGCCAGCAGTACTAACTCTGGAAACACCATATATTTT. It specifies CASSTNSGNTIYF.

This clone was seen ten or more times. The chain carries TRBV6-5 and TRBJ1-2; 7 positions match TRBD1. This CDR3 region has 19 residues. Germline CDR1 is MNHEY and CDR2 is SVGAGI. V was clipped by 0 bases and J by 1 base; unmatched bases: 14. The CDR3 reads CASSYSSVSGGTRNYGYTF. The CDR3 coding sequence is TGTGCCAGCAGTTACTCGTCGGTGTCAGGGGGGACCCGTAACTATGGCTACACCTTC.

This chain joins TRBV9 and TRBJ2-3; D is undetermined. V was trimmed by 4 bases and J by 3 bases, leaving 18 bases between them. CDR1 and CDR2 (germline): SGDLS, YYNGEE. The CDR3 covers 16 residues. The CDR3 bases are TGTGCCAGCAGCTCGCGGCTTCAGAGCAGAACAGATACGCAGTATTTT. Protein sequence: CASSSRLQSRTDTQYF.

The table lists this clone with many counts. Other DNA sequences within the sample encode an identical CDR3. This sequence joins TRBV11-3 and TRBJ2-2; TRBD1 matches at 8 bases. The CDR3 spans 16 residues. Germline CDR1 is SGHNT and CDR2 is YENEEA. V gave up 3 bases and J gave up 5 bases; unmatched junction bases: 8. CDR3 sequence: CASSLLPGGNTGELFF. The CDR3 DNA is TGTGCCAGCAGCTTGCTTCCAGGGGGCAATACCGGGGAGCTGTTTTTT.

This clone came up many times. This chain uses TRBV29-1 with TRBJ1-1, with TRBD1 as a possible D gene (6 bases). Germline lookup yields CDR1 SQVTM and CDR2 ANQGSEA. The germline V and J ends were trimmed by 4 bases and 4 bases, with 13 bases remaining between them. CDR3 length: 13 residues. The CDR3 loop reads CSVVEQGITEAFF. The CDR3 coding sequence is TGCAGCGTTGTAGAACAGGGAATCACTGAAGCTTTCTTT.

In its sample, this clone was seen many times. V is TRBV5-1 and J is TRBJ2-7; D remains ambiguous. This CDR3 is built from 12 residues. Germline V CDR1 and CDR2: SGHRS, YFSETQ. V shed 1 base and J shed 5 bases, with 7 bases lying between them. The CDR3 DNA is TGCGCCAGCAGCTTGTCTGGGCACGAGCAGTACTTC. Its protein product is CASSLSGHEQYF.

The gene calls are TRBV5-1 and TRBJ1-2; 12 bases align to TRBD1. After removal of 4 bases from V and 8 bases from J, the junction contained 6 bases not matched to a gene. The CDR3 has 14 amino acids. Germline V lookup: CDR1 SGHRS, CDR2 YFSETQ. In nucleotides, the CDR3 is TGCGCCAGCAGCATACCCGGGACAGGGGGCGGCTACACCTTC. Translated, it gives CASSIPGTGGGYTF.

V and J are TRBV27 and TRBJ1-1; 8 bases agree with TRBD1. Germline V CDR1 and CDR2: MNHEY, SMNVEV (reference sequence). This CDR3 contains 14 residues. V gave up 2 bases and J gave up 5 bases; unmatched junction bases: 4. The CDR3 is CASSLQGACTEAFF. CDR3 nucleotides: TGTGCCAGCAGTTTACAGGGGGCGTGTACTGAAGCTTTCTTT.

This rearrangement joins TRBV7-6 to TRBJ2-7, with D perhaps matching TRBD2 (6 bases). The CDR3 is made up of 14 amino acids. Germline V gene sequence: CDR1 SGHVS, CDR2 FNYEAQ. V lost 3 bases, J lost 1 base, and 10 bases lay in between. The CDR3: CASSLSAGSYEQYF. CDR3 nucleotide sequence: TGTGCCAGCAGCTTGTCGGCGGGATCCTACGAGCAGTACTTC.

This chain uses TRBV7-9 with TRBJ2-7; D is unresolved. This CDR3 is 12 amino acids long. Germline assignment: CDR1 SEHNR and CDR2 FQNEAQ (reference sequence). Trimming removed 3 bases from V and 2 bases from J, with 5 bases in between. CDR3 amino acids: CASSLRTYEQYF. DNA of the CDR3: TGTGCCAGCAGCTTGAGGACCTACGAGCAGTACTTC.

This clone showed up just once. A much larger clone differs from this one at a single base, so this may be a read error. CDR3 sequence: CASIVAGLRPFFDEQFF. CDR3 coding DNA: TGTGCCAGCATTGTGGCAGGGCTCAGGCCCTTCTTCGATGAGCAGTTCTTC. The V call is TRBV11-2, the J call TRBJ2-1; a possible D gene is TRBD1 (5 bases). The V and J ends lost 7 bases and 8 bases respectively, with 27 bases between them. Germline loops: CDR1 SGHAT, CDR2 FQNNGV. This CDR3 comprises 17 residues.

This clone was observed many times. The gene calls are TRBV18 and TRBJ2-3; D is undetermined. CDR1 is KGHSH, CDR2 LQKENI, per germline. The CDR3 spans 13 residues. The V end lost 0 bases, the J end lost 2 bases, and 3 bases lay between the germline ends. The CDR3 loop is CASSPPLTDTQYF. CDR3 in DNA: TGTGCCAGCTCACCACCCCTCACAGATACGCAGTATTTT.

This clone has more than one count but fewer than ten. The rearrangement joins TRBV12-3 or TRBV12-4 to TRBJ1-2; D possibly corresponds to TRBD1 (5 bases). Trimming stripped 4 bases from V and 3 bases from J, with 18 bases between. The CDR3 covers 16 residues. The DNA of the CDR3 is TGTGCCAGCAGTTCGCTCTGGGGGGGGTTGCACTATGGCTACACCTTC. Translation: CASSSLWGGLHYGYTF.

This clone appeared a few times. The V gene is TRBV7-2, the J gene TRBJ2-7, with no clear D. From germline, CDR1 is SGHTA and CDR2 FQGNSA. The CDR3 extends over 11 amino acids. Trimming removed 5 bases at V and 3 bases at J, with 5 bases between. The CDR3 loop is CASSRHYEQYF. CDR3 DNA sequence: TGTGCCAGCAGCCGCCACTACGAGCAGTACTTC.

This clone was recorded at least ten times. The chain combines TRBV30 with TRBJ1-3, with D unresolved. This CDR3 spans 13 amino acids. V lost 2 bases, J lost 3 bases, and 8 bases lay in between. CDR1 GTSNPN and CDR2 SVGIG come from the germline V gene (reference sequence). The CDR3 loop is CAWSRLLGNTIYF. In nucleotides, the CDR3 is TGTGCCTGGAGTAGGCTCCTTGGAAACACCATATATTTT.

The chain carries TRBV9 and TRBJ2-2, with D possibly TRBD2 on 5 matching bases. The V gene lost 6 bases and the J gene lost 6 bases, with 18 bases spanning the gap. The germline V gene encodes CDR1 SGDLS and CDR2 YYNGEE. This CDR3 has 15 amino acids. Here the CDR3 DNA reads TGTGCCAGCATCTCGCCTGGACTTTCTGCCGGGGAGCTGTTTTTT. Its protein is CASISPGLSAGELFF.

This clone was seen more than once but under ten times. The chain couples TRBV6-1 to TRBJ1-5; perhaps TRBD1 as D (5 bases). From germline, CDR1 is MNHNS and CDR2 SASEGT. V dropped 6 bases and J dropped 5 bases, with 20 bases sitting between them. The CDR3 is made up of 16 amino acids. The CDR3 protein is CASSRRRGSYDQPQHF. In nucleotides, the CDR3 is TGTGCCAGCAGCCGCCGCCGGGGGTCATATGATCAGCCCCAGCATTTT.

V usage is TRBV6-5 and J usage is TRBJ2-7, with no clear D. The CDR3 runs 12 residues. Trimming removed 8 bases from V and 5 bases from J, with 13 bases in between. CDR1 and CDR2 (germline): MNHEY, SVGAGI. Here the CDR3 DNA reads TGTGCCAGCCGCTGGTCCAGTAACGAGCAGTACTTC. This encodes CASRWSSNEQYF.

This clone was counted many times. The chain recombines TRBV7-2 with TRBJ2-1; perhaps TRBD2 as D (5 bases). The CDR3 is made up of 16 amino acids. The germline V and J ends were trimmed by 1 base and 7 bases, with 17 bases remaining between them. The germline V gene encodes CDR1 SGHTA and CDR2 FQGNSA. The CDR3 here is CASSLGVARSFNEQFF. The CDR3 DNA follows: TGTGCCAGCAGCTTAGGAGTAGCGAGGAGTTTTAATGAGCAGTTCTTC.

Only a few counts were recorded for this clone. This rearrangement joins TRBV6-2 or TRBV6-3 to TRBJ2-5; TRBD2 aligns across 11 bases. The CDR3 is made up of 15 amino acids. The V segment lost 6 bases and the J segment 2 bases; nucleotides outside the gene matches: 5. Germline CDR1 is MNHEY and CDR2 is SVGEGT. CDR3: CASSSLAGAQETQYF. Here the CDR3 DNA reads TGTGCCAGCAGCTCACTAGCGGGGGCGCAAGAGACCCAGTACTTC.

This clone was seen repeatedly, ten times or more. A much more abundant neighbour one base away suggests this may be a read error. The CDR3 protein is CASGDTGGSYGYTF. The CDR3 bases are TGCGCCAGCGGAGACACAGGGGGCTCCTATGGCTACACCTTC. The rearrangement joins TRBV10-2 to TRBJ1-2, with 9 nucleotides matching TRBD1. Germline values: CDR1 WSHSY, CDR2 SAAADI. V lost 8 bases and J lost 4; bases outside the gene matches: 8. CDR3 length equals 14 residues.

At least ten counts were recorded for this clone. The chain joins TRBV20-1 to TRBJ2-6; D unresolved. This CDR3 is built from 12 residues. Germline CDR1 and CDR2: DFQATT and SNEGSKA (reference sequence). V lost 6 bases and J lost 1, with 4 bases in between. The DNA for the CDR3 is TGCAGTGCGAATTCTGGGGCCAACGTCCTGACTTTC. Amino acid sequence: CSANSGANVLTF.

The chain's CDR3 is CASSVRLAGQGDYEQYF. The CDR3, as DNA: TGTGCCAGCAGCGTCAGACTCGCGGGACAGGGGGACTACGAGCAGTACTTC. The chain recombines TRBV4-2 with TRBJ2-7; 11 nucleotides align to TRBD1. This CDR3 comprises 17 residues. The germline V gene has CDR1 LGHNA and CDR2 YNFKEQ. V gave up 5 bases and J gave up 3 bases; unmatched junction bases: 12.